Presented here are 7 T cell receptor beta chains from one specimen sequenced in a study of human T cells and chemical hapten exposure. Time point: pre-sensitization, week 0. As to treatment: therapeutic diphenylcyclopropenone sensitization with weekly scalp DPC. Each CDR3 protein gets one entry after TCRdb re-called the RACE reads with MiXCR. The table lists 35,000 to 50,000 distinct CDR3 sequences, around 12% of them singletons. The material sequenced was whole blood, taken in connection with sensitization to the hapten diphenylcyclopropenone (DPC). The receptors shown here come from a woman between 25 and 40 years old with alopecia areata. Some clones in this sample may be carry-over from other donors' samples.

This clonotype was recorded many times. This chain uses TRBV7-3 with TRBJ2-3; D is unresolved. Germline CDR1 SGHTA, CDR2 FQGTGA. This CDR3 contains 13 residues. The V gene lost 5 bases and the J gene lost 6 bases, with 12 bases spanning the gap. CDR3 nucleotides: TGTGCCAGCAGCCCTGGGTCTTACGATACGCAGTATTTT. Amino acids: CASSPGSYDTQYF.

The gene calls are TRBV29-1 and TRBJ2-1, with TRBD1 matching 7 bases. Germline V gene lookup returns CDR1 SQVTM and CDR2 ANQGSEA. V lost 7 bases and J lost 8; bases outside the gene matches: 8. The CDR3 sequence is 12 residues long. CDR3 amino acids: CSADRVSDEQFF. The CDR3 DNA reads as TGCAGCGCAGACAGGGTTTCCGATGAGCAGTTCTTC.

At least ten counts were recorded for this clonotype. The CDR3 DNA is TGTGCCATCAGTGACCCTTTTAGACAGGGAAGGACTAACTATGGCTACACCTTC. Translated, it gives CAISDPFRQGRTNYGYTF. The chain links TRBV10-3 to TRBJ1-2; TRBD1 matches 7 bases. Trimming cost V 3 bases and J 0 bases; bases outside gene matches: 13. Germline CDR1 and CDR2: ENHRY and SYGVKD. This CDR3 has 18 amino acids.

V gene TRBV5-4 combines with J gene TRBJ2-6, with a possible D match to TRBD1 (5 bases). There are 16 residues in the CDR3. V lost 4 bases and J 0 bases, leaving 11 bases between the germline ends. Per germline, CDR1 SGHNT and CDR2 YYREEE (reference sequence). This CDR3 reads CASSKTASSGANVLTF. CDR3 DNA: TGTGCCAGCAGCAAGACAGCCAGCTCTGGGGCCAACGTCCTGACTTTC.

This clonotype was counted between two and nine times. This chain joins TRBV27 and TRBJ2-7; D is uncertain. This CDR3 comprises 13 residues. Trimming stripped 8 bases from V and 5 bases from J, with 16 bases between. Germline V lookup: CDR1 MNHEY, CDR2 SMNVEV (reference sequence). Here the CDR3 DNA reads TGTGCCAGCCGTTGGTCTAGGGCCAACGAGCAGTACTTC. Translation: CASRWSRANEQYF.

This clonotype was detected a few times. CDR3: CASSLGGLADTQYF. The CDR3 bases are TGCGCCAGCAGCTTGGGCGGGTTGGCAGATACGCAGTATTTT. The genes are TRBV5-1 and TRBJ2-3, with D maybe TRBD2 (5 bases). Trimming left V 0 bases short and J 4 bases short, with 9 bases between. In germline, CDR1 is SGHRS, CDR2 YFSETQ. CDR3 length equals 14 residues.

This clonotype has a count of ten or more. DNA for the CDR3: TGCAGTGCTAGAGGACAGGGAATCAACACCGGGGAGCTGTTTTTT. Its protein product is CSARGQGINTGELFF. The rearrangement uses TRBV20-1 and TRBJ2-2, with TRBD1 identical over 7 bases. CDR1 DFQATT and CDR2 SNEGSKA come from the germline V gene (reference sequence). V was clipped by 1 base and J by 2 bases; unmatched bases: 4. This CDR3 has 15 amino acids.